This is a list of T cell receptor beta chains from one sample in a study of cytomegalovirus exposure and HLA in healthy donors. Measured with immunoSEQ multiplex PCR; TCRdb has only the in-frame clones, and not every one. The sample carries about 160,000 clones, just under 85% recorded once. The sample was PBMCs. Source of these receptors: a young man in good health and CMV-seropositive. CDR3s include the opening cysteine and the closing phenylalanine or tryptophan. D genes are given only for firm matches. Size values are once, few and many counts, or a class for expanded clones, and some rows have none.

d_gene: .; abundance: .; v_gene: TRBV6-5; j_gene: TRBJ1-1; CDR3nt: TGTGCCAGCCGTCCCGAGTTGGTCACTGAAGCTTTCTTT; CDR3aa: CASRPELVTEAFF
d_gene: .; abundance: .; v_gene: TRBV6-1; j_gene: TRBJ2-7; CDR3nt: TGTGCCAGCAGTGAAGCGGTCACGGGGGAGCAGTACTTC; CDR3aa: CASSEAVTGEQYF
d_gene: TRBD2; abundance: .; v_gene: TRBV13; j_gene: TRBJ2-7; CDR3nt: TGTGCCAGCAGCACGCGGGACGGGGGGGCCTACGAGCAGTACTTC; CDR3aa: CASSTRDGGAYEQYF
d_gene: .; abundance: .; v_gene: TRBV19; j_gene: TRBJ1-5; CDR3nt: TGTGCCAGTAGTACCCCTCCGGGGGGTTTGAATAGCAATCAGCCCCAGCATTTT; CDR3aa: CASSTPPGGLNSNQPQHF
d_gene: .; abundance: .; v_gene: TRBV4-3; j_gene: TRBJ1-2; CDR3nt: TGCGCCAGCAGCGAGCGGACGGACTCCTATGGCTACACCTTC; CDR3aa: CASSERTDSYGYTF
d_gene: .; abundance: .; v_gene: TRBV4-3; j_gene: TRBJ2-6; CDR3nt: TGCGCCAGCAGCCAAGTTAGCTCTGGGGCCAACGTCCTGACTTTC; CDR3aa: CASSQVSSGANVLTF
d_gene: TRBD1; abundance: .; v_gene: TRBV6-1; j_gene: TRBJ1-2; CDR3nt: TGTGCCAGCAGTGAGACAGGGGGGAGATATGGCTACACCTTC; CDR3aa: CASSETGGRYGYTF
d_gene: .; abundance: .; v_gene: TRBV27; j_gene: TRBJ2-7; CDR3nt: TGTGCCAGCAGTTTCAGGGGATACGAGCAGTACTTC; CDR3aa: CASSFRGYEQYF
d_gene: TRBD2; abundance: .; v_gene: TRBV9; j_gene: TRBJ2-3; CDR3nt: TGTGCCAGCAGCCCCGGGTTCGCTAGCGGGGGAAATACGCAGTATTTT; CDR3aa: CASSPGFASGGNTQYF
d_gene: .; abundance: .; v_gene: TRBV4-1; j_gene: TRBJ2-3; CDR3nt: TGCGCCAGCAGCCCCCAACAGCTGCGGGGGCGAGCAGATACGCAGTATTTT; CDR3aa: CASSPQQLRGRADTQYF
d_gene: TRBD2; abundance: .; v_gene: TRBV5-1; j_gene: TRBJ2-3; CDR3nt: TGCGCCAGCAGCTACCGAACCCCAGGGCTAGCGGGGGGTCGCCCAGATACGCAGTATTTT; CDR3aa: CASSYRTPGLAGGRPDTQYF
d_gene: TRBD1; abundance: .; v_gene: TRBV27; j_gene: TRBJ1-1; CDR3nt: TGTGCCAGCAGTTTAGGACAGGGTCTAAAAGCTTTCTTT; CDR3aa: CASSLGQGLKAFF
d_gene: .; abundance: once; v_gene: TRBV29-1; j_gene: TRBJ1-1; CDR3nt: TGCAGCACCATGCCGCGGGGGGCAGGGAACACTGAAGCTTTCTTT; CDR3aa: CSTMPRGAGNTEAFF
d_gene: .; abundance: .; v_gene: TRBV4-3; j_gene: TRBJ2-7; CDR3nt: TGCGCCAGCAGCCAAGAAGTGGCGGGACTCTCAGACTACGAGCAGTACTTC; CDR3aa: CASSQEVAGLSDYEQYF
d_gene: .; abundance: .; v_gene: TRBV5-1; j_gene: TRBJ1-2; CDR3nt: TGCGCCAGCAGCTATGGGACAAACTATGGCTACACCTTC; CDR3aa: CASSYGTNYGYTF
d_gene: .; abundance: .; v_gene: TRBV2; j_gene: TRBJ2-3; CDR3nt: TGTGCCAGCAGTGAAGCGCAGTTCGCAGATACGCAGTATTTT; CDR3aa: CASSEAQFADTQYF
d_gene: .; abundance: .; v_gene: TRBV9; j_gene: TRBJ2-7; CDR3nt: TGTGCCAGCAGCGTAGAGCGAAGGAAAGTGATCAACGAGCAGTACTTC; CDR3aa: CASSVERRKVINEQYF
d_gene: TRBD2; abundance: .; v_gene: TRBV7-6; j_gene: TRBJ2-2; CDR3nt: TGTGCCAGCACCTCACGGCTAGCGGGGGGAAACACCGGGGAGCTGTTTTTT; CDR3aa: CASTSRLAGGNTGELFF
d_gene: .; abundance: .; v_gene: TRBV5-1; j_gene: TRBJ1-1; CDR3nt: TGCGCCAGCAGCTTGCCAGCGACAGAGACGAACACTGAAGCTTTCTTT; CDR3aa: CASSLPATETNTEAFF
d_gene: .; abundance: .; v_gene: TRBV7-3; j_gene: TRBJ1-1; CDR3nt: TGTGCCAGCAGCCCCCACATGAACACTGAAGCTTTCTTT; CDR3aa: CASSPHMNTEAFF
d_gene: .; abundance: .; v_gene: TRBV5-6; j_gene: TRBJ1-3; CDR3nt: TGTGCCAGCACCCAGGGGAAGTGGGGAAACACCATATATTTT; CDR3aa: CASTQGKWGNTIYF
d_gene: .; abundance: few; v_gene: TRBV5-4; j_gene: TRBJ2-4; CDR3nt: TGTGCCAGCAGCTTGGCCGGGAAAAACATTCAGTACTTC; CDR3aa: CASSLAGKNIQYF
d_gene: TRBD2; abundance: .; v_gene: TRBV9; j_gene: TRBJ2-7; CDR3nt: TGTGCCAGCAGCGTAGTAGCGGGGCCCTACGAGCAGTACTTC; CDR3aa: CASSVVAGPYEQYF
d_gene: TRBD1; abundance: few; v_gene: TRBV7-9; j_gene: TRBJ1-2; CDR3nt: TGTGCCAGCAGCCATCGACAGGGGATAGTCTATGGCTACACCTTC; CDR3aa: CASSHRQGIVYGYTF
d_gene: TRBD2; abundance: .; v_gene: TRBV4-3; j_gene: TRBJ2-1; CDR3nt: TGCGCCAGCAGCCAAGGGACGCTAGCGGCGGGTGAGCAGTTCTTC; CDR3aa: CASSQGTLAAGEQFF
d_gene: TRBD2; abundance: .; v_gene: TRBV9; j_gene: TRBJ2-3; CDR3nt: TGTGCCAGCAGCGCTTTACTAGCGGGGGCTCCGCCAGATACGCAGTATTTT; CDR3aa: CASSALLAGAPPDTQYF
d_gene: .; abundance: .; v_gene: TRBV19; j_gene: TRBJ1-2; CDR3nt: TGTGCCAGTAGTATCCCGGTGGGGTACAGGGATGGCGGCTACACCTTC; CDR3aa: CASSIPVGYRDGGYTF
d_gene: TRBD2; abundance: .; v_gene: TRBV27; j_gene: TRBJ2-7; CDR3nt: TGTGCCAGCAGGACGGGAGGGACCTACGAGCAGTACTTC; CDR3aa: CASRTGGTYEQYF
d_gene: .; abundance: .; v_gene: TRBV28; j_gene: TRBJ1-2; CDR3nt: TGTGCCAGCAGACCGGGGGGAAGGCAAAACTATGGCTACACCTTC; CDR3aa: CASRPGGRQNYGYTF
d_gene: .; abundance: .; v_gene: TRBV21-1; j_gene: TRBJ1-1; CDR3nt: TGTGCCAGCAGCAAAGAGGTTTACAGGGCCCCGAACACTGAAGCTTTCTTT; CDR3aa: CASSKEVYRAPNTEAFF
d_gene: TRBD1; abundance: .; v_gene: TRBV7-6; j_gene: TRBJ1-6; CDR3nt: TGTGCCAGCAGCTTAACGGCAGGGGGCGGCGGTTCACCCCTCCACTTT; CDR3aa: CASSLTAGGGGSPLHF
d_gene: TRBD1; abundance: .; v_gene: TRBV28; j_gene: TRBJ2-7; CDR3nt: TGTGCCAGCGAAGGACAGGCAGCCGACGAGCAGTACTTC; CDR3aa: CASEGQAADEQYF
d_gene: TRBD1; abundance: .; v_gene: TRBV4-3; j_gene: TRBJ1-5; CDR3nt: TGCGCCAGCAGCCAGAACAGGGGTTGGCAGCCCCAGCATTTT; CDR3aa: CASSQNRGWQPQHF
d_gene: TRBD2; abundance: .; v_gene: TRBV6-5; j_gene: TRBJ2-2; CDR3nt: TGTGCCAGCAGTTTTAGCCTAGCGGAGACCGGGGAGCTGTTTTTT; CDR3aa: CASSFSLAETGELFF
d_gene: TRBD1; abundance: .; v_gene: TRBV5-1; j_gene: TRBJ2-7; CDR3nt: TGCGCCAGCAGCCCCGGGACAGGGGGCTCCGAGCAGTACTTC; CDR3aa: CASSPGTGGSEQYF